Presented here are 9 T cell receptor beta chains from one specimen sequenced in a study of CD8 T cells in Susac syndrome. RNA amounts of roughly 0.45 to 1 ug underwent reverse transcription with random hexamers. In TCRdb, the immunoSEQ multiplex PCR reads were re-called with MiXCR into one record per CDR3 protein. In the table there are some 80,000 distinct CDR3 sequences, around 94% of which are singletons. Sequenced material: CD8+ T cells from PBMCs. The receptors were sampled from a human donor in good health.

This chain joins TRBV28 and TRBJ1-2; a possible D gene is TRBD1 (5 bases). Germline CDR1 reads MDHEN; CDR2 reads SYDVKM. V was clipped by 9 bases and J by 6 bases, with 14 bases between them. The CDR3 has 12 residues. The CDR3 sequence is CASSGQVHGYTF. The CDR3 DNA follows: TGTGCCAGTTCAGGGCAGGTACATGGCTACACCTTC.

The rearrangement joins TRBV6-1 to TRBJ2-7; the D is unclear. V shed 5 bases and J shed 6 bases, with 8 bases lying between them. The CDR3 covers 11 residues. Germline assignment: CDR1 MNHNS and CDR2 SASEGT. CDR3 in DNA: TGTGCCAGCAGTCAAGTTGCCGAGCAGTACGTC. It translates to CASSQVAEQYV.

The chain couples TRBV19 to TRBJ1-1; TRBD1 might be the D (5 bases). V lost 3 bases to trimming and J lost 4 bases, with 9 bases between them. The germline gives CDR1 LNHDA, CDR2 SQIVND (reference sequence). CDR3 length equals 13 residues. DNA of the CDR3: TGTGCCAGTAGTATGGGGGTAGGCACTGAAGCTTTCTTT. Protein sequence: CASSMGVGTEAFF.

The chain recombines TRBV9 with TRBJ1-5; no clear D. The CDR3 contains 15 residues. Per germline, CDR1 SGDLS and CDR2 YYNGEE. V lost 0 bases and J 5 bases, leaving 12 bases between the germline ends. CDR3 residues: CASSVDGFAHQPQHF. CDR3 in DNA: TGTGCCAGCAGCGTAGACGGTTTCGCCCATCAGCCCCAGCATTTT.

There are a few counts of this clonotype. The CDR3, as DNA: TGCAGTGCTAGGGAGCTCCCCCCCAACGAGCAGTACTTC. This gives the protein CSARELPPNEQYF. J is TRBJ2-7 and V is TRBV20-1, with D hard to call. The V and J ends lost 3 bases and 5 bases respectively, with 14 bases between them. The CDR3 has 13 residues. Germline V gene data show CDR1 as DFQATT and CDR2 as SNEGSKA (reference sequence).

The rearrangement uses TRBV12-5 and TRBJ1-2, with TRBD1 identical over 7 bases. J lost 4 bases, V lost 5 bases, and 4 bases had no gene match. CDR1 and CDR2 from the germline V gene are LGHNT and FRNRAP. The CDR3 covers 13 residues. This chain's CDR3 is CASGPGQSYGYTF. In nucleotides, the CDR3 is TGTGCTAGTGGTCCGGGACAGTCCTATGGCTACACCTTC.

The chain joins TRBV7-6 to TRBJ2-7; tentative D call: TRBD2 (5 bases). CDR1 and CDR2 from the germline V gene are SGHVS and FNYEAQ. V dropped 1 base and J dropped 0 bases, with 10 bases sitting between them. The CDR3 runs 15 residues. The CDR3 spells CASSLVREGSYEQYF. Written as DNA, the CDR3 is TGTGCCAGCAGCTTAGTACGGGAAGGCTCCTACGAGCAGTACTTC. The whole variable domain, remainder taken from reference TRBV7-6 and TRBJ2-7, is GAGVSQSPRYKVTKRGQDVALRCDPISGHVSLYWYRQALGQGPEFLTYFNYEAQQDKSGLPNDRFSAERPEGSISTLTIQRTEQRDSAMYRCASSLVREGSYEQYFGPGTRLTVT.

The chain carries TRBV19 and TRBJ1-1, with 7 bases identical to TRBD1. Germline V CDR1 and CDR2: LNHDA, SQIVND (reference sequence). Germline trimming cut 0 bases from V and 4 bases from J; bases unmatched to any gene: 2. The CDR3 sequence is 14 residues long. This CDR3 is CASSIEEGATEAFF. The CDR3 bases are TGTGCCAGTAGTATAGAGGAGGGGGCCACTGAAGCTTTCTTT.

This chain joins TRBV24-1 and TRBJ2-1, with D possibly TRBD2 on 5 matching bases. Germline V gene lookup returns CDR1 KGHDR and CDR2 SFDVKD. V shed 9 bases and J shed 2 bases, with 13 bases lying between them. This CDR3 has 14 amino acids. The CDR3 loop is CATWTGEPYNEQFF. The CDR3 DNA follows: TGTGCCACCTGGACTGGCGAACCCTACAATGAGCAGTTCTTC.